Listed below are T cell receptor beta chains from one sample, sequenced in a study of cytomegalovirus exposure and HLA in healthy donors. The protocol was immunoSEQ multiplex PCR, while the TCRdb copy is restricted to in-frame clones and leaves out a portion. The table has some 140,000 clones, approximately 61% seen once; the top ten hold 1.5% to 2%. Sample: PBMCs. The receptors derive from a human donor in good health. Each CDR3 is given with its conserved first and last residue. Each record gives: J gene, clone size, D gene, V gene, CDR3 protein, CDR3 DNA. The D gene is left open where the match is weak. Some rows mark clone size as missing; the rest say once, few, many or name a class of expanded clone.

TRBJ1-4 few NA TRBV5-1 CASSSRPLTNEKLFF TGCGCCAGCAGCTCTAGGCCATTAACTAATGAAAAACTGTTTTTT
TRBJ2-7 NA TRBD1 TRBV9 CASSAPGGYEQYF TGTGCCAGCAGCGCCCCAGGGGGCTACGAGCAGTACTTC
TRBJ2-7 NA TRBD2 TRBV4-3 CASSQEAAGEFEQYF TGCGCCAGCAGCCAAGAAGCGGCGGGGGAATTCGAGCAGTACTTC
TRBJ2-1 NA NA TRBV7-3 CASSLNPGLINNEQFF TGTGCCAGCAGCTTAAATCCGGGACTCATAAACAATGAGCAGTTCTTC
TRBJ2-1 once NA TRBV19 CASRDRGVTLAGNNEQFF TGTGCCAGTAGGGATCGGGGAGTAACCTTGGCGGGTAACAATGAGCAGTTCTTC
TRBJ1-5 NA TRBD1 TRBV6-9 CASSYPGDRTYSNQPQHF TGTGCCAGCAGTTACCCAGGGGACAGAACATATAGCAATCAGCCCCAGCATTTT
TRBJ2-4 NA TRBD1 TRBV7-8 CASSSTGTARKNIQYF TGTGCCAGCAGCTCGACCGGGACAGCGCGCAAAAACATTCAGTACTTC
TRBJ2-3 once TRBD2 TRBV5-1 CASSLSAGGPDTQYF TGCGCCAGCAGCTTATCAGCGGGAGGCCCAGATACGCAGTATTTT
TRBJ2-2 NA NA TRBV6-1 CASSEVRNTGELFF TGTGCCAGCAGTGAGGTCAGAAACACCGGGGAGCTGTTTTTT
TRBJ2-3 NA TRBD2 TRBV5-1 CASSLALAGYTDTQYF TGCGCCAGCAGCTTGGCGCTAGCGGGGTACACAGATACGCAGTATTTT
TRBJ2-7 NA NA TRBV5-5 CASSLAAGWDLFEQYF TGTGCCAGCAGCTTGGCGGCGGGCTGGGATTTGTTCGAGCAGTACTTC
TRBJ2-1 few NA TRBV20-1 CSAPQGYEQFF TGCAGTGCCCCCCAGGGATATGAGCAGTTCTTC
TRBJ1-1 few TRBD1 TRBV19 CASRTGGLNTEAFF TGTGCCAGTAGAACAGGGGGACTCAACACTGAAGCTTTCTTT
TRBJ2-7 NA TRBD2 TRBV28 CASSLERESALTPHYEQYF TGTGCCAGCAGTCTCGAGCGGGAGAGCGCCCTGACGCCACACTACGAGCAGTACTTC
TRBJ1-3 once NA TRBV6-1 CASSEARVYTIYF TGTGCCAGCAGTGAGGCCAGGGTTTACACCATATATTTT
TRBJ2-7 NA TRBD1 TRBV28 CASSSSGTGGYEQYF TGTGCCAGCAGTTCTTCCGGGACAGGGGGTTACGAGCAGTACTTC
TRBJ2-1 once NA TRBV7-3 CASSPRGSYNEQFF TGTGCCAGCAGCCCCCGCGGTAGCTACAATGAGCAGTTCTTC
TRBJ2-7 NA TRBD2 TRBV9 CASSFRLAGGEQYF TGTGCCAGCAGCTTTCGACTAGCGGGAGGCGAGCAGTACTTC
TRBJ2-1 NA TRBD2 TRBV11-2 CASSLALAGGRGGNEQFF TGTGCCAGCAGCTTAGCACTAGCGGGAGGCCGGGGAGGGAATGAGCAGTTCTTC
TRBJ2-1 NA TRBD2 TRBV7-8 CASSSGLASGEQFF TGTGCCAGCAGCTCGGGACTAGCGTCGGGCGAGCAGTTCTTC
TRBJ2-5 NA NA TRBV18 CASSPPRGGGGTQYF TGTGCCAGCTCACCACCGAGAGGCGGTGGTGGGACCCAGTACTTC
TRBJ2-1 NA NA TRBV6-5 CASSPPGYNEQFF TGTGCCAGCAGTCCTCCGGGCTACAATGAGCAGTTCTTC
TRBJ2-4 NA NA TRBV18 CASSPDSKNIQYF TGTGCCAGCTCACCAGACAGCAAAAACATTCAGTACTTC
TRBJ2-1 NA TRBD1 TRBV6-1 CASRPGTGRYNEQFF TGTGCCAGCAGGCCCGGGACAGGCCGCTACAATGAGCAGTTCTTC
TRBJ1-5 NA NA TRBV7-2 CASSSGRSGQPQHF TGTGCCAGCAGCTCAGGACGGAGCGGCCAGCCCCAGCATTTT
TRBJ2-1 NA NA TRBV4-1 CASSLVGEQFF TGCGCCAGCAGCTTGGTCGGTGAGCAGTTCTTC
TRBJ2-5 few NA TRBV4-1 CASSQAGGTQYF TGCGCCAGCAGCCAAGCCGGAGGGACCCAGTACTTC
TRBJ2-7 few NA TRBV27 CASSPPTGRFYEQYF TGTGCCAGCAGTCCCCCGACAGGGAGGTTCTACGAGCAGTACTTC
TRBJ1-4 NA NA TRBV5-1 CASSPTGSTNEKLFF TGCGCCAGCAGCCCGACAGGTTCCACGAATGAAAAACTGTTTTTT
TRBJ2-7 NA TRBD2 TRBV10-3 CAISDISGSLAGFGEQYF TGTGCCATCAGTGATATTAGTGGGTCACTAGCGGGATTCGGGGAGCAGTACTTC
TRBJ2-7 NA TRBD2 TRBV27 CASRTTSGYEQYF TGTGCCAGCAGAACGACTAGCGGCTACGAGCAGTACTTC
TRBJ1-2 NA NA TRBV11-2 CASTPLGGNNYGYTF TGTGCCAGCACCCCGTTGGGGGGGAACAACTATGGCTACACCTTC